Shown below are 30 T cell receptor beta chains from a single sample sequenced in a study of cytomegalovirus exposure and HLA in healthy donors. The primer mix had 60 Vbeta and 13 Jbeta primers. Using immunoSEQ multiplex PCR, the repertoire was profiled, and TCRdb retains in-frame clones only, with some absent. The top ten hold approximately 4.4% of the sample, which has 150,000 to 250,000 clones, roughly 85% seen once. The sequenced sample was PBMCs. The origin of the receptors is a woman aged 25 to 39 in good health and CMV-seropositive.

The J gene is TRBJ2-3, the V gene TRBV11-3, with TRBD2 matching 12 bases. CDR1 and CDR2 (germline): SGHNT, YENEEA. V lost 4 bases to trimming and J lost 9 bases; unmatched junction nucleotides: 8. The CDR3 extends over 15 amino acids. CDR3 bases: TGTGCCAGCAGCTCGGGGCTAGCGGGGGGGCCCACGCAGTATTTT. Translated: CASSSGLAGGPTQYF.

The V and J genes are TRBV7-8 and TRBJ2-1, with 13 bases fitting TRBD2. This CDR3 is 14 amino acids long. Germline CDR1 SGHVS, CDR2 FQNEAQ. The V and J ends lost 5 bases and 9 bases, in that order; junction bases with no gene match: 4. The CDR3 is CASSGGLAGIEQFF. CDR3 bases: TGTGCCAGCAGCGGGGGACTAGCGGGGATTGAGCAGTTCTTC.

This clone was recorded a few times. This chain links TRBV5-6 with TRBJ2-3; a possible D gene is TRBD2 (6 bases). This CDR3 spans 16 amino acids. Per the germline V gene, CDR1 is SGHDT and CDR2 is YYEEEE. V lost 0 bases and J 6 bases, leaving 17 bases between the germline ends. Here the CDR3 DNA reads TGTGCCAGCAGCTTGGAGATTGGCGGGGTGGTGGATACGCAGTATTTT. It yields the protein CASSLEIGGVVDTQYF.

This clone has a single count. The V and J genes are TRBV5-6 and TRBJ2-2; weak D call: TRBD2 (7 bases). CDR1 is SGHDT and CDR2 is YYEEEE in the germline V gene. V shed 1 base and J shed 6 bases, with 16 bases lying between them. This CDR3 is built from 16 residues. For the CDR3, the DNA is TGTGCCAGCAGCTTGTCGCGGGGGCTGTATGCCGGGGAGCTGTTTTTT. As protein: CASSLSRGLYAGELFF.

V and J are TRBV19 and TRBJ1-2; 7 bases line up with TRBD1. Unmatched junction bases numbered 0, after V lost 4 bases and J lost 4 bases. The V gene's germline CDR1 is LNHDA and CDR2 SQIVND (reference sequence). CDR3 length: 12 amino acids. In DNA, the CDR3 is TGTGCCAGTAGTACAGGGGGCTATGGCTACACCTTC. Its protein is CASSTGGYGYTF.

The chain has TRBV4-2 and TRBJ2-7, with TRBD2 matching over 8 bases. V trimming: 3 bases; J trimming: 2 bases; junction bases outside the gene matches: 6. The CDR3 extends over 15 amino acids. Germline loops: CDR1 LGHNA, CDR2 YNFKEQ. CDR3 sequence (DNA): TGTGCCAGCAGCCAGGGACTAGTCAGGACCTACGAGCAGTACTTC. This translates into CASSQGLVRTYEQYF.

About this clone: The junction and the germline gene differ at one end; a read error may be behind it. CDR3 loop: CASSLASPSYNEQFF. The CDR3 DNA is TGTGCCAGCAGTTTAGCGAGCCCCTCCTACAATGAGCAGTTCTTC. The chain combines TRBV7-2 with TRBJ2-1; D is perhaps TRBD2 (5 bases). The CDR3 runs to 15 residues. The germline gives CDR1 SGHTA, CDR2 FQGNSA.

This sequence joins TRBV7-6 and TRBJ2-7, with 13 bases that match TRBD2. V shed 4 bases, J shed 7 bases, and the junction held 13 bases outside the gene matches. CDR3 size: 17 residues. The germline V gene has CDR1 SGHVS and CDR2 FNYEAQ. CDR3 residues: CASSSGLAGATTQEQYF. The CDR3 bases are TGTGCCAGCAGCTCCGGACTAGCGGGAGCTACCACTCAAGAGCAGTACTTC.

This clone was seen a few times. DNA for the CDR3: TGCGCCAGCAGCGGCAACAATGAGCAGTTCTTC. This gives the protein CASSGNNEQFF. The J gene is TRBJ2-1, the V gene TRBV5-1; D unresolved. Per the germline V gene, CDR1 is SGHRS and CDR2 is YFSETQ. The CDR3 is made up of 11 amino acids. The V and J ends lost 4 bases and 5 bases respectively, with 4 bases between them.

The rearrangement joins TRBV29-1 to TRBJ1-2; D uncertain. V gave up 7 bases and J gave up 8 bases, with 17 bases separating them. Germline V gene sequence: CDR1 SQVTM, CDR2 ANQGSEA. This CDR3 is built from 12 residues. CDR3 coding DNA: TGCAGCGCCACAGACCTTCCGGGAGGCTACACCTTC. It is translated as CSATDLPGGYTF.

This clone has a handful of counts. The gene calls are TRBV4-3 and TRBJ2-1; 8 positions agree with TRBD1. The germline gives CDR1 LGHNA, CDR2 YSLEER. V trimming: 0 bases; J trimming: 7 bases; junction bases outside the gene matches: 5. This CDR3 region has 15 residues. In nucleotides, the CDR3 is TGCGCCAGCAGCCAAGATACAGGGGGAGATAATGAGCAGTTCTTC. Translating gives CASSQDTGGDNEQFF.

The V and J genes are TRBV4-2 and TRBJ2-3, with 8 bases that match TRBD2. The CDR3 length is 17 residues. The V segment lost 1 base and the J segment 0 bases; nucleotides outside the gene matches: 6. Germline loops: CDR1 LGHNA, CDR2 YNFKEQ. The DNA of the CDR3 is TGTGCCAGCAGCCAAGGTCCCGCGGGGGGCAGCACAGATACGCAGTATTTT. It translates to CASSQGPAGGSTDTQYF.

The gene calls are TRBV13 and TRBJ1-2, with D hard to call. This CDR3 contains 15 residues. Germline V CDR1 and CDR2: PRHDT, FYEKMQ (reference sequence). Trimming left V 3 bases short and J 2 bases short, with 13 bases between. CDR3: CASSLGLQTNYGYTF. The CDR3, as DNA: TGTGCCAGCAGCTTGGGCCTCCAGACGAACTATGGCTACACCTTC.

The chain joins TRBV7-9 to TRBJ1-1, with 8 bases lining up with TRBD1. The CDR3 runs to 15 residues. CDR1 and CDR2 (germline): SEHNR, FQNEAQ (reference sequence). Trimming cost V 0 bases and J 5 bases; bases outside gene matches: 5. This CDR3 reads CASSLAQGAQTEAFF. CDR3 nucleotide sequence: TGTGCCAGCAGCTTAGCCCAGGGGGCGCAGACTGAAGCTTTCTTT.

The rearrangement joins TRBV4-2 to TRBJ2-1; TRBD2 matches at 8 bases. CDR1 LGHNA and CDR2 YNFKEQ come from the germline V gene. With 2 bases clipped from V and 7 bases from J, the junction kept 10 bases outside the gene matches. CDR3 length: 16 amino acids. The DNA for the CDR3 is TGTGCCAGCAGCCAATTCCCGGGAGGGCCCGATAATGAGCAGTTCTTC. This encodes CASSQFPGGPDNEQFF.

Concerning this clone itself: In the same sample, other DNA sequences code for this CDR3. The rearrangement joins TRBV11-3 to TRBJ2-3; 14 bases map to TRBD2. V gave up 5 bases and J gave up 3 bases; unmatched junction bases: 4. Germline lookup yields CDR1 SGHNT and CDR2 YENEEA. This CDR3 contains 16 residues. CDR3 DNA sequence: TGTGCCAGCAGCCTCGGGACTAGCGGGAGAACAGATACGCAGTATTTT. Translating it yields CASSLGTSGRTDTQYF.

The chain has TRBV19 and TRBJ2-3; TRBD1 matches at 8 bases. The CDR3 has 16 amino acids. Germline CDR1 is LNHDA and CDR2 is SQIVND (reference sequence). V shed 7 bases, J shed 3 bases, and the junction held 12 bases outside the gene matches. In nucleotides, the CDR3 is TGTGCCAGTACCAACAGGGGGGCGAAAGGGACAGATACGCAGTATTTT. Residues: CASTNRGAKGTDTQYF.

CDR3: CASRGQGTNTEAFF. CDR3 nucleotides: TGTGCCAGCAGGGGACAGGGGACGAACACTGAAGCTTTCTTT. The chain combines TRBV7-9 with TRBJ1-1, with 10 nucleotides matching TRBD1. The CDR3 spans 14 residues. Germline-derived CDR1 and CDR2 are SEHNR and FQNEAQ (reference sequence). V was pared by 6 bases and J by 1 base, with 2 bases of the junction left unmatched.

Only one count was recorded for this clone. The genes are TRBV30 and TRBJ2-1; 9 bases agree with TRBD2. CDR3 length: 15 amino acids. Germline values: CDR1 GTSNPN, CDR2 SVGIG (reference sequence). V lost 8 bases to trimming and J lost 7 bases; unmatched junction nucleotides: 15. CDR3 nucleotide sequence: TGTGCCCAGGGGGGCCTAGCGGGAAGTATGAATGAGCAGTTCTTC. Residues: CAQGGLAGSMNEQFF. Looking up the rest from reference TRBV30 and TRBJ2-1 gives the full variable domain: SQTIHQWPATLVQPVGSPLSLECTVEGTSNPNLYWYRQAAGRGLQLLFYSVGIGQISSEVPQNLSASRPQDRQFILSSKKLLLSDSGFYLCAQGGLAGSMNEQFFGPGTRLTVL.

The rearrangement uses TRBV25-1 and TRBJ1-1, with 7 nucleotides matching TRBD1. Germline assignment: CDR1 MGHDK and CDR2 SYGVNS. There are 14 residues in the CDR3. Trimming at V came to 9 bases and at J to 0 bases, leaving 7 bases not matched to a gene. The CDR3 DNA reads TGTGCCAGAAACTGCGACAGGGTGAACACTGAAGCTTTCTTT. Translating it yields CARNCDRVNTEAFF.

The CDR3 region has the DNA TGTGCCAGCAGCGTAGTGGAAGCGGAGACCCAGTACTTC. Amino acid sequence: CASSVVEAETQYF. The J gene is TRBJ2-5, the V gene TRBV9; no clear D gene. In germline, CDR1 is SGDLS, CDR2 YYNGEE. The V end was cut by 0 bases, the J end by 5 bases, with 8 bases between. The CDR3 runs to 13 residues.

V and J are TRBV21-1 and TRBJ1-2; TRBD1 is taken as the D call from the table, unchecked against the DNA. TRBV21-1 is a pseudogene segment. The length of the CDR3 is 14 residues. CDR3 sequence reads: CASSVPGQTYGYTF. The CDR3 region has the DNA TGTGCCAGCAGCGTTCCGGGACAGACCTATGGCTACACCTTC.

This clone was found a few times. The J gene is TRBJ2-2, the V gene TRBV11-2; 10 bases align to TRBD1. Losses at the gene ends were 5 bases for V and 5 bases for J; bases not matched to a gene: 8. CDR1 is SGHAT, CDR2 FQNNGV, per germline. The CDR3 is 16 residues long. This CDR3 is CASSASRDRGTGELFF. In nucleotides, the CDR3 is TGTGCCAGCAGCGCCTCCCGGGACAGGGGTACCGGGGAGCTGTTTTTT.

The rearrangement joins TRBV18 to TRBJ2-7; a possible D gene is TRBD1 (5 bases). Germline CDR1 KGHSH, CDR2 LQKENI. Between the trimmed V and J ends, which lost 4 bases and 1 base, there was a span of 8 bases. CDR3 length: 13 amino acids. CDR3 bases: TGTGCCAGCTCACAAGGGGTGTCCTACGAGCAGTACTTC. It is translated as CASSQGVSYEQYF. Together with reference TRBV18 and TRBJ2-7, the CDR3 gives the full variable domain: NAGVMQNPRHLVRRRGQEARLRCSPMKGHSHVYWYRQLPEEGLKFMVYLQKENIIDESGMPKERFSAEFPKEGPSILRIQQVVRGDSAAYFCASSQGVSYEQYFGPGTRLTVT.

The chain joins TRBV14 to TRBJ2-2; perhaps TRBD2 as D (6 bases). Looked up from germline, CDR1 is SGHDN and CDR2 is FVKESK. The CDR3 sequence is 17 residues long. V was pared by 4 bases and J by 5 bases, with 20 bases between. The CDR3 DNA follows: TGTGCCAGCAGCCCCTTCCGGAGGGGCAAGGCGACCGGGGAGCTGTTTTTT. It translates to CASSPFRRGKATGELFF.

The chain carries TRBV4-3 and TRBJ1-3, with 7 bases fitting TRBD1. The CDR3 sequence is 14 residues long. Germline V gene sequence: CDR1 LGHNA, CDR2 YSLEER. With 4 bases clipped from V and 3 bases from J, the junction kept 3 bases outside the gene matches. The CDR3 reads CASSRDRVGNTIYF. The CDR3 nucleotides read TGCGCCAGCAGCCGAGACAGGGTTGGAAACACCATATATTTT.

The V call is TRBV4-3, the J call TRBJ1-1, with a tentative D call TRBD1 (5 bases). Germline CDR1 LGHNA, CDR2 YSLEER. Trimming took off 0 bases at V and 1 base at J, with 6 bases between the two ends. The CDR3 contains 14 residues. The CDR3 spells CASSQDQGNTEAFF. CDR3 sequence (DNA): TGCGCCAGCAGCCAAGATCAGGGGAACACTGAAGCTTTCTTT.

The chain has TRBV9 and TRBJ1-1; D gene uncertain. With 3 bases removed from V and 0 bases from J, the gap between germline ends came to 12 bases. Germline V CDR1 and CDR2: SGDLS, YYNGEE. There are 15 residues in the CDR3. The DNA for the CDR3 is TGTGCCAGCAGCGCTCGGGTCATAATGAACACTGAAGCTTTCTTT. Its translation: CASSARVIMNTEAFF.

This chain connects TRBV6-1 to TRBJ1-2; no reliable D call. The CDR3 loop spans 12 amino acids. Trimming removed 6 bases at V and 6 bases at J, with 11 bases between. Germline CDR1 is MNHNS and CDR2 is SASEGT. CDR3 loop: CASRGDGDGYTF. As DNA, the CDR3 is TGTGCCAGCAGGGGAGATGGCGATGGCTACACCTTC.

The chain joins TRBV5-6 to TRBJ2-7; D uncertain. Germline V gene lookup returns CDR1 SGHDT and CDR2 YYEEEE. The CDR3 totals 11 residues. Trimming cost V 3 bases and J 8 bases, with 9 bases left between them. Here the CDR3 reads CASSSPTKQYF. The CDR3 region has the DNA TGTGCCAGCAGCTCGCCTACGAAGCAGTACTTC.